This T cell receptor beta chain was found in a study of early T cells in non-severe SARS-CoV-2 infection (dated by TCRdb to the early 2020s). At the level of the whole study: Because TCR sequencing was done on bulk RNA from unsorted whole blood, the alpha and beta chains could not be paired.

Beyond this particular receptor, the publication reports: VDJdb matching was skewed toward anti-spike CD8 responses and likely underestimated virus-specific expansions by missing private and CD4 specificities.

A case-control design nested within a healthcare worker cohort in London, UK, was used, with weekly nasopharyngeal swab PCR tests and blood sampling performed. Healthcare workers were enrolled in the week of the UK lockdown, from 23 to 31 March 2020, and were followed every week for up to roughly 16 weeks. V is shortened by 9 bases, J by 4 bases, and the region joining them spans 17 bases. The germline V gene (reference sequence) gives CDR1 as LNHDA and CDR2 as SQIVND. From its cysteine to its phenylalanine, the CDR3 spans 14 amino acids. The DNA shown is the 42-base CDR3, in frame from base 1. This clonotype came up many times. Its antigen is unknown. It has no much larger one-base neighbor in the sample; base qualities were not kept. Library preparation was by 5' RACE. TCRdb records NextSeq 500 as the sequencer. The TCR library protocol attached unique molecular identifiers to individual cDNA molecules to correct for sequencing error and PCR bias. Both TCR alpha and beta chains were sequenced, and tight co-correlation was observed between alpha and beta sequence abundances in each sample. The paper's data handling went like this. V gene, J gene and CDR3 annotation of TCR sequences was performed with Decombinator V4. Expanded TCRs were defined as changing significantly between any two time points under a Poisson model with p below 0.0001. TCR abundances were normalised to the total number of TCRs sequenced per sample and were expressed as counts per million. TRAV1-2 paired with TRAJ12, TRAJ20 or TRAJ33 defined MAIT TCRs, while TRAV10 paired with TRAJ18 defined iNKT TCRs. VDJdb, accessed on 1 November 2021, was searched for TCRs annotated for CMV, EBV and SARS-CoV-2, and TCRs annotated for more than one antigen were excluded. The raw public reads went through TCRdb reprocessing: fastp at Q25, MiXCR clone calling, in-frame beta chains kept. Every CDR3 protein is listed once, alongside the most common genes and DNA of its rows. The V and J calls shown here were made by TCRdb, not taken from the authors' results. The sample contains some 76,000 distinct CDR3 sequences, roughly an eighth of them found a single time. The top ten constitute over 11% of the sample.

The TCR originated in an adult who was a healthcare worker with PCR-confirmed SARS-CoV-2 infection or an uninfected control (not recorded which). Sequencing used whole blood. The receptor chain draws on TRBV19 and TRBJ2-3; tentative D gene TRBD1, with 5 bases matching. The DNA sequence follows: TGTGCCAGCATCGACGTAGGACACTCAGATACGCAGTATTTT. This codes for CASIDVGHSDTQYF. The CDR3 plus the reference TRBV19 and TRBJ2-3 genes for the other parts give the full variable domain: DGGITQSPKYLFRKEGQNVTLSCEQNLNHDAMYWYRQDPGQGLRLIYYSQIVNDFQKGDIAEGYSVSREKKESFPLTVTSAQKNPTAFYLCASIDVGHSDTQYFGPGTRLTVL.